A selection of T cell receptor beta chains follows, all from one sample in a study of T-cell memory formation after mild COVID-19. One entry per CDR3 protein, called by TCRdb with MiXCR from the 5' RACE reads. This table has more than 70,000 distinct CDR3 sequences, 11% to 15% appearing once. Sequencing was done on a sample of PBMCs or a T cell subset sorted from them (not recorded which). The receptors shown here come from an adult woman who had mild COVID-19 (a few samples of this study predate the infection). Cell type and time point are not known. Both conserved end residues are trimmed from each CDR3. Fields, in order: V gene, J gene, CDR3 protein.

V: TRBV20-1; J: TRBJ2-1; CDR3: SARVPGLAGPTPYNEQF
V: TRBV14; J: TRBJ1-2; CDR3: ASSQEWGKSYGYT
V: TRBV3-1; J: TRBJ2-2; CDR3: ASSQEHEGPTGELF
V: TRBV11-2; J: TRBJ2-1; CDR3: ASSLVRSGDEQF
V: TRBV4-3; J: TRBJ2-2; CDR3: ASSQVLPSQGPGELF
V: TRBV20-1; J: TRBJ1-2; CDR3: SALDGGGGYT
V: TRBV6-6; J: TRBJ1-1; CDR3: ASSTDPGDTEAF
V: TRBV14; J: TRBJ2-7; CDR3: ASSQFAGTGGYEQY
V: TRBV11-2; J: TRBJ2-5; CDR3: ASSHSSGSIQETQY
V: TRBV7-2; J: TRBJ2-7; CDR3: ASNMAPRVLEQY
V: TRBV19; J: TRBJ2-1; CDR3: ASTLHGQGSNEQF
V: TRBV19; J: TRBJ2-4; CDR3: ASTSGNIQY
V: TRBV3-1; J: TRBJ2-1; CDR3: ASSQDLQNEQF
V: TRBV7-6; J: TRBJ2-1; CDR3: ASSLALVPYNEQF
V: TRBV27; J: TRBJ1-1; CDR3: ASSPSGVTEAF
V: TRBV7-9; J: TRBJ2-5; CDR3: ASSLDKTGVQETQY
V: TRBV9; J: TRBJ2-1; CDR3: ASSVGGRSYNEQF